Listed below are T cell receptor beta chains from one sample, sequenced in a study. TCRdb reprocessed the 5' RACE reads via MiXCR and lists one record per CDR3 protein. The sample includes about 3,000 distinct CDR3 sequences, 6.5% to 7% of them seen just once. The sequenced sample was total memory T cells from blood PBMCs. These receptors originate from a female donor with HIV. The CDR3 runs from the conserved cysteine through the conserved F or W. A D gene is named only where the DNA matches it firmly. Size is omitted from some rows. Given values are once, few, many or a class for expanded clones.

TRBJ1-2 . 14 medium-sized TRBV2 CASSEAGGRYGYTF TGTGCCAGCAGTGAAGCTGGGGGACGGTATGGCTACACCTTC
TRBJ1-1 . 14 medium-sized TRBV10-3 CAISDRQSGSEAFF TGTGCCATCAGTGACCGACAGAGTGGTTCTGAAGCTTTCTTT
TRBJ1-6 . 15 . TRBV11-1 CASSPEAHYNSPLHF TGTGCCAGCAGCCCCGAGGCCCATTATAATTCACCCCTCCACTTT
TRBJ1-1 . 15 few TRBV6-2/TRBV6-3 CASKAGLTMGTEAFF TGTGCCAGCAAGGCGGGACTGACCATGGGCACTGAAGCTTTCTTT
TRBJ1-1 . 13 large TRBV29-1 CSVEQGVGTEAFF TGCAGCGTCGAACAGGGCGTTGGCACTGAAGCTTTCTTT
TRBJ2-1 TRBD2 17 . TRBV20-1 CSARSASWWTSMNEQFF TGCAGTGCTAGGAGCGCTTCTTGGTGGACTAGCATGAATGAGCAGTTCTTC
TRBJ1-2 TRBD1 15 medium-sized TRBV5-1 CASAPLLTGDYGYTF TGCGCCAGCGCACCACTCCTAACAGGGGACTATGGCTACACCTTC
TRBJ1-1 . 15 few TRBV4-2 CASSQEFQGNTEAFF TGTGCCAGCAGCCAAGAATTCCAGGGTAACACTGAAGCTTTCTTT
TRBJ1-6 . 13 few TRBV20-1 CSVPSAGGSPLHF TGCAGTGTCCCGTCGGCGGGAGGGTCACCCCTCCACTTT
TRBJ2-1 . 16 few TRBV7-9 CASSLEPLENGVKQFF TGTGCCAGCAGCTTAGAACCACTAGAGAACGGAGTCAAGCAGTTCTTC
TRBJ1-5 . 16 . TRBV15 CATSRDQGYGNQPQHF TGTGCCACCAGCAGGGACCAGGGTTACGGCAATCAGCCCCAGCATTTT
TRBJ1-2 TRBD1 15 large TRBV5-6 CASSLPGTALYGYTF TGTGCCAGCAGCTTGCCGGGGACAGCCCTCTATGGCTACACCTTC
TRBJ1-3 . 15 medium-sized TRBV5-1 CASSLAGGLGNTIYF TGCGCCAGCAGCTTGGCAGGAGGGCTTGGAAACACCATATATTTT
TRBJ1-1 . 15 medium-sized TRBV15 CATSTPSKGDTEAFF TGTGCCACCAGCACACCAAGCAAGGGCGACACTGAAGCTTTCTTT
TRBJ1-2 . 14 medium-sized TRBV28 CASSLTGANYGYTF TGTGCCAGCAGTTTGACAGGAGCGAACTATGGCTACACCTTC
TRBJ1-1 . 14 medium-sized TRBV30 CAWSKDRLNTEAFF TGTGCCTGGAGTAAGGACAGACTGAACACTGAAGCTTTCTTT
TRBJ2-4 TRBD2 17 medium-sized TRBV6-1 CASRPSGGLVAKNIQYF TGTGCCAGCAGACCCTCGGGAGGCTTGGTAGCCAAAAACATTCAGTACTTC
TRBJ2-1 TRBD2 15 medium-sized TRBV28 CASSSASGGANEQFF TGTGCCAGCAGTTCAGCTAGCGGGGGGGCCAATGAGCAGTTCTTC
TRBJ1-1 . 15 medium-sized TRBV12-3/TRBV12-4 CASTPRKGGYTEAFF TGTGCCAGCACCCCCCGGAAGGGCGGGTACACTGAAGCTTTCTTT
TRBJ1-2 . 12 medium-sized TRBV30 CAWSGTPYGYTF TGTGCCTGGAGTGGGACACCCTATGGCTACACCTTC
TRBJ2-1 . 16 medium-sized TRBV12-3/TRBV12-4 CASSSPEGLSYNEQFF TGTGCCAGCAGTTCCCCTGAGGGACTCTCCTACAATGAGCAGTTCTTC